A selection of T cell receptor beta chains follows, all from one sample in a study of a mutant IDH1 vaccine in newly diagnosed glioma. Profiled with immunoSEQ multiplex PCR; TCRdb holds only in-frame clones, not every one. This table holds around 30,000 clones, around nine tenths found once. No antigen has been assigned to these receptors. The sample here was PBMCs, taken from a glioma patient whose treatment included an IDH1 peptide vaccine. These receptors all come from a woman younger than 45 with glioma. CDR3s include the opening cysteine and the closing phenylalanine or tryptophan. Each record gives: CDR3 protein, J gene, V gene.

CDR3aa: CASSSGDTEAFF
j_gene: TRBJ1-1
v_gene: TRBV27

CDR3aa: CASSPDRTSYNSPLHF
j_gene: TRBJ1-6
v_gene: TRBV18

CDR3aa: CASSAGQGRIGTEAFF
j_gene: TRBJ1-1
v_gene: TRBV19

CDR3aa: CASRGFGGGEDTGELFF
j_gene: TRBJ2-2
v_gene: TRBV4-2

CDR3aa: CSVEEDQTYEQYF
j_gene: TRBJ2-7
v_gene: TRBV29-1

CDR3aa: CAISGGSGVGTDTQYF
j_gene: TRBJ2-3
v_gene: TRBV10-3

CDR3aa: CASSDGRAGEQYF
j_gene: TRBJ2-7
v_gene: TRBV2

CDR3aa: CASSVQPPPLGANVLTF
j_gene: TRBJ2-6
v_gene: TRBV6-1

CDR3aa: CASSIGQGSTNYGYTF
j_gene: TRBJ1-2
v_gene: TRBV19

CDR3aa: CASSPPGPYEQYF
j_gene: TRBJ2-7
v_gene: TRBV4-1

CDR3aa: CASINARGTEAFF
j_gene: TRBJ1-1
v_gene: TRBV6-5

CDR3aa: CASSEARTWNEQFF
j_gene: TRBJ2-1
v_gene: TRBV2

CDR3aa: CASSLDGGRGTDTQYF
j_gene: TRBJ2-3
v_gene: TRBV5-6

CDR3aa: CAWSPRGLGYTF
j_gene: TRBJ1-2
v_gene: TRBV30

CDR3aa: CASSLVYRQETQYF
j_gene: TRBJ2-5
v_gene: TRBV7-8

CDR3aa: CASSNRAGVITDTQYF
j_gene: TRBJ2-3
v_gene: TRBV5-6

CDR3aa: CSARAGNGYTF
j_gene: TRBJ1-2
v_gene: TRBV20-1

CDR3aa: CASSVRSRTGINSPLHF
j_gene: TRBJ1-6
v_gene: TRBV2

CDR3aa: CASTTGSSGANVLTF
j_gene: TRBJ2-6
v_gene: TRBV7-2

CDR3aa: CATSRVGTGVSYEQYF
j_gene: TRBJ2-7
v_gene: TRBV15

CDR3aa: CASTRDTQETQYF
j_gene: TRBJ2-5
v_gene: TRBV2

CDR3aa: CASSLAKNIQYF
j_gene: TRBJ2-4
v_gene: TRBV7-2

CDR3aa: CASSVVGYASNEQFF
j_gene: TRBJ2-1
v_gene: TRBV9

CDR3aa: CASSADRGSGNTIYF
j_gene: TRBJ1-3
v_gene: TRBV5-4

CDR3aa: CASSTQGGQETQYF
j_gene: TRBJ2-5
v_gene: TRBV5-4

CDR3aa: CASSQDRAAIGYTF
j_gene: TRBJ1-2
v_gene: TRBV4-1

CDR3aa: CASSENRAVNEKLFF
j_gene: TRBJ1-4
v_gene: TRBV5-4

CDR3aa: CASSQGPGQGRGEQYF
j_gene: TRBJ2-7
v_gene: TRBV4-1

CDR3aa: CASKRRSGTDTQYF
j_gene: TRBJ2-3
v_gene: TRBV9

CDR3aa: CASSPWGEAGYADEQYF
j_gene: TRBJ2-7
v_gene: TRBV7-9

CDR3aa: CASSLVGGPDTGELFF
j_gene: TRBJ2-2
v_gene: TRBV5-1

CDR3aa: CASSLEPVWDTQYF
j_gene: TRBJ2-3
v_gene: TRBV7-9

CDR3aa: CAWSVGGGYTF
j_gene: TRBJ1-2
v_gene: TRBV30

CDR3aa: CASSARLGNYGYTF
j_gene: TRBJ1-2
v_gene: TRBV9

CDR3aa: CASSQRLAGNNHEQYF
j_gene: TRBJ2-7
v_gene: TRBV5-4

CDR3aa: CASSLASSGYTGELFF
j_gene: TRBJ2-2
v_gene: TRBV7-9

CDR3aa: CASSIWGLAYNEQFF
j_gene: TRBJ2-1
v_gene: TRBV19

CDR3aa: CASSMGRTDTQYF
j_gene: TRBJ2-3
v_gene: TRBV19

CDR3aa: CASSESRDLLGFF
j_gene: TRBJ1-1
v_gene: TRBV10-1

CDR3aa: CASSDSGTPRGYTF
j_gene: TRBJ1-2
v_gene: TRBV6-4

CDR3aa: CASSFSSYYGYTF
j_gene: TRBJ1-2
v_gene: TRBV5-6

CDR3aa: CASTSGSARTDTQYF
j_gene: TRBJ2-3
v_gene: TRBV9

CDR3aa: CASSSYPRVPHYGYTF
j_gene: TRBJ1-2
v_gene: TRBV27

CDR3aa: CASSLVTSGGAGSTDTQYF
j_gene: TRBJ2-3
v_gene: TRBV5-1

CDR3aa: CASSGAEGNQPQHF
j_gene: TRBJ1-5
v_gene: TRBV2